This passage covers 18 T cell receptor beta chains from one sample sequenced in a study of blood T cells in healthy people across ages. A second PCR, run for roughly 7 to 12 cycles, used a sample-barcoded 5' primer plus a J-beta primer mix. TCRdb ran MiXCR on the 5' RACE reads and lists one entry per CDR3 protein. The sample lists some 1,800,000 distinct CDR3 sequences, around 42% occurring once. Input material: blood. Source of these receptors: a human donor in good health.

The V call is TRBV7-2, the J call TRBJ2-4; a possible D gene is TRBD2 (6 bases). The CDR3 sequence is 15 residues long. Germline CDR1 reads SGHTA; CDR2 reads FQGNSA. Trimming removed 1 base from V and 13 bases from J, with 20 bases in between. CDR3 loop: CASSLDQGGLWEQYF. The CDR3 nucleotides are TGTGCCAGCAGCTTAGATCAGGGAGGCCTATGGGAGCAGTACTTC.

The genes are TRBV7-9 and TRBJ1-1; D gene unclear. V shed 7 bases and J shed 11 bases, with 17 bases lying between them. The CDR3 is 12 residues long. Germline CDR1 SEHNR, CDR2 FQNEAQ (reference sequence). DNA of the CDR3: TGTGCCAGCACCACCGACACGCATGACGCTTTCTTT. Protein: CASTTDTHDAFF.

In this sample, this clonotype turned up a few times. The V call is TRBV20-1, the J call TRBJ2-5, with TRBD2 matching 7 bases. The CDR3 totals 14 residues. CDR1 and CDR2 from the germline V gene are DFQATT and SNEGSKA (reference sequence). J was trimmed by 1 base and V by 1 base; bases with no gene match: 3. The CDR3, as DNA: TGCAGTGCTAGAGGGCGGGGGACCCAAGAGACCCAGTACTTC. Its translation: CSARGRGTQETQYF.

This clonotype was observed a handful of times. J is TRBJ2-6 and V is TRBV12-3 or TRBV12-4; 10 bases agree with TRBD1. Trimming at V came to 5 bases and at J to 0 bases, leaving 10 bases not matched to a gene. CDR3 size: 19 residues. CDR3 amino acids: CASSGAGTGDSSGANVLTF. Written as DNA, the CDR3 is TGTGCCAGCAGTGGTGCCGGGACAGGGGATTCCTCTGGGGCCAACGTCCTGACTTTC.

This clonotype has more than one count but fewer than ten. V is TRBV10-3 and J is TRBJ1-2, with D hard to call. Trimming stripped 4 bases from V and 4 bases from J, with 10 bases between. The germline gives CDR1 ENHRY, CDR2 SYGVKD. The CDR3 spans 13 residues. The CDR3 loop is CAISGVQRYGYTF. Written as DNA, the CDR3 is TGTGCCATCAGTGGAGTACAGCGCTATGGCTACACCTTC.

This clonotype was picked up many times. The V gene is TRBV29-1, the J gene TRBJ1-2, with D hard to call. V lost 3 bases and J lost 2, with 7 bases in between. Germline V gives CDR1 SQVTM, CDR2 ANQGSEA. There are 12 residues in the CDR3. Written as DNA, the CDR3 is TGCAGCGTTGATCCTGGAAACTATGGCTACACCTTC. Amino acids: CSVDPGNYGYTF.

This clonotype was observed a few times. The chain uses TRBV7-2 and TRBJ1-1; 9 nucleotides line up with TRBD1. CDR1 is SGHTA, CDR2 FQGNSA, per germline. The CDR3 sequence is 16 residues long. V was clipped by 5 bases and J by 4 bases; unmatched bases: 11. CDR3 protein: CASSRTGALTGTEAFF. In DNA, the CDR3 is TGTGCCAGCAGCCGGACAGGGGCCCTAACCGGCACTGAAGCTTTCTTT.

DNA for the CDR3: TGTGCCAGCAGCGCAGGGGTTAGGAGCACTGAAGCTTTCTTT. Translation: CASSAGVRSTEAFF. The chain links TRBV7-9 to TRBJ1-1, with D possibly matching TRBD1 (6 bases). This CDR3 is built from 14 residues. V was shortened by 5 bases and J by 4 bases, with 14 bases between the two germline ends. The germline CDR1 and CDR2 sequences are SEHNR and FQNEAQ (reference sequence).

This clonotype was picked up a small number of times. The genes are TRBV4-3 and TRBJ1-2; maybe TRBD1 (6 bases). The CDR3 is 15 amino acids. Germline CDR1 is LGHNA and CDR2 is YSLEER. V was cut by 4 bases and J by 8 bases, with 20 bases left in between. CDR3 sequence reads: CASSPRSGAQGGYTF. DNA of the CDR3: TGCGCCAGCAGCCCGAGGTCAGGGGCCCAAGGAGGCTACACCTTC.

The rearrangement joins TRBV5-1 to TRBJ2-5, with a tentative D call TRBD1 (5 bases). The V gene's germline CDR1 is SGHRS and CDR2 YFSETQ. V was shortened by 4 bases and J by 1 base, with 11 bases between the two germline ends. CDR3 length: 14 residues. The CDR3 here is CASSGGGAQETQYF. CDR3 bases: TGCGCCAGCAGCGGTGGTGGGGCCCAAGAGACCCAGTACTTC.

DNA for the CDR3: TGTGCCAGCAGCTTGTACCTAGCGGGGGGAAGTTTAGGGTACAATGAGCAGTTCTTC. Translated, it gives CASSLYLAGGSLGYNEQFF. The chain has TRBV5-6 and TRBJ2-1; TRBD2 matches 11 bases. Per germline, CDR1 SGHDT and CDR2 YYEEEE. The CDR3 runs to 19 residues. Trimming cost V 1 base and J 4 bases; bases outside gene matches: 13.

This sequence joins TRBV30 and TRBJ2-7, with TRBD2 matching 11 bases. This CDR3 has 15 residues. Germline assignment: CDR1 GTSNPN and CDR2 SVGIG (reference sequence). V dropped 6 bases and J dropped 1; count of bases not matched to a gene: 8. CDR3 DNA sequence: TGTGCCTGCTCAGGGGGACTAGCGGAGTCCTACGAGCAGTACTTC. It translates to CACSGGLAESYEQYF.

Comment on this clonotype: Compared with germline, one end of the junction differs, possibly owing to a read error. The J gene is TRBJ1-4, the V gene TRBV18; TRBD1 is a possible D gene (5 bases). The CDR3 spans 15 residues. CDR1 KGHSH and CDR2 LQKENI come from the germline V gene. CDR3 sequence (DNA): TGTACCAGCTCACAACTCCGGGGGGGACGAGAAAAGCTGTTTTTT. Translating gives CTSSQLRGGREKLFF.

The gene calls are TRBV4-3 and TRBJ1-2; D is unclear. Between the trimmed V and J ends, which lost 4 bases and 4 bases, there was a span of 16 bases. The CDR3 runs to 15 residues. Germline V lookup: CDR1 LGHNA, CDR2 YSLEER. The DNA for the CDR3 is TGCGCCAGCAGCCGAGCGCAGGACGTAGGCTATGGCTACACCTTC. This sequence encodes CASSRAQDVGYGYTF.

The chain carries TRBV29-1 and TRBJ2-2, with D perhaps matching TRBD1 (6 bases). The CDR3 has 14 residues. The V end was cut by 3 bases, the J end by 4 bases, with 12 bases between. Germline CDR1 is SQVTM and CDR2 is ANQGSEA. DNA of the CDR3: TGCAGCGTTGAGCAGGTGACAGGCACCGGGGAGCTGTTTTTT. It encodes CSVEQVTGTGELFF.

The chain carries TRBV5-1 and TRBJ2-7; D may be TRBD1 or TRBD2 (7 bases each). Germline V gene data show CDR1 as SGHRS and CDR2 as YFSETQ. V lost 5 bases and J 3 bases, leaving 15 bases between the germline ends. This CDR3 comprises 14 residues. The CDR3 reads CASSSQGGYYEQYF. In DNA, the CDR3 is TGCGCCAGCAGTTCCCAGGGGGGGTACTACGAGCAGTACTTC.

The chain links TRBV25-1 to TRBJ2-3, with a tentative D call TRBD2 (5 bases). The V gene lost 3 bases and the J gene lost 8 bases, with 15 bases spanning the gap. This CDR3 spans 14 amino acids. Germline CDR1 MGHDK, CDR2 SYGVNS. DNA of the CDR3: TGTGCCAGCAGTGACCCGGGAATGGCAGTTACGCAGTATTTT. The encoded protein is CASSDPGMAVTQYF.

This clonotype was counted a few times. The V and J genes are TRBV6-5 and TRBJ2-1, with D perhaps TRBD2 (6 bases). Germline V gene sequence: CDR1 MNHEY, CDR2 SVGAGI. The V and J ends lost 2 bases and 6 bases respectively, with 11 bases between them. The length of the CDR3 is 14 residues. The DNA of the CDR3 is TGTGCCAGCAGTTACGGCGGGGCCGTCAATGAGCAGTTCTTC. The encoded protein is CASSYGGAVNEQFF.